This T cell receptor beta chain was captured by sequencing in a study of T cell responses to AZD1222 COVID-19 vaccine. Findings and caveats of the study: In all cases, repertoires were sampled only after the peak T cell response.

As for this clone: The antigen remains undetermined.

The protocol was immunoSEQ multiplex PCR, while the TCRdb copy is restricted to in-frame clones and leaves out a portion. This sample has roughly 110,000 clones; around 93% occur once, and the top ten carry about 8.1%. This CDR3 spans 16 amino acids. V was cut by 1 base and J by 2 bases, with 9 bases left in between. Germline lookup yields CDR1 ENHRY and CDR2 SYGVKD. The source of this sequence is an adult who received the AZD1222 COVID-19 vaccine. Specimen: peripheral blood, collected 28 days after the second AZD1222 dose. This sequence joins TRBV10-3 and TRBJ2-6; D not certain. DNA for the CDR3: TGTGCCATCAGTGAGTTTATAGGGACTGGGGCCAACGTCCTGACTTTC. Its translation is CAISEFIGTGANVLTF.